Listed here are 10 T cell receptor beta chains from one sample, sequenced in a study of cytomegalovirus exposure and HLA in healthy donors. The PCR used 60 Vbeta and 13 Jbeta primers. Here immunoSEQ multiplex PCR was the method, and the copy in TCRdb shows in-frame clones only, minus some. The data show 110,000 to 150,000 clones, less than 85% seen once. Specimen: PBMCs. The receptors shown here come from a woman aged 45 to 65 in good health and CMV-seropositive.

CDR3 sequence: CASSLEGATYEQYF. Written as DNA, the CDR3 is TGTGCCAGCAGCTTAGAGGGGGCCACATACGAGCAGTACTTC. The chain carries TRBV11-3 and TRBJ2-7; D may be TRBD1 (6 bases). Germline CDR1 and CDR2: SGHNT and YENEEA. This CDR3 has 14 amino acids. V lost 0 bases and J 4 bases, leaving 10 bases between the germline ends. Using reference TRBV11-3 and TRBJ2-7 for the parts outside the CDR3, the full variable domain is EAGVVQSPRYKIIEKKQPVAFWCNPISGHNTLYWYLQNLGQGPELLIRYENEEAVDDSQLPKDRFSAERLKGVDSTLKIQPAELGDSAVYLCASSLEGATYEQYFGPGTRLTVT.

This clone was counted a few times. The genes are TRBV14 and TRBJ2-7; D is undetermined. Germline CDR1 SGHDN, CDR2 FVKESK. This CDR3 comprises 12 residues. Trimming took off 0 bases at V and 9 bases at J, with 9 bases between the two ends. The CDR3 loop reads CASSQDRASQYF. DNA for the CDR3: TGTGCCAGCAGCCAAGATAGAGCATCGCAGTACTTC.

The rearrangement uses TRBV27 and TRBJ2-1, with TRBD1 as a possible D gene (5 bases). The CDR3 covers 14 residues. The germline CDR1 and CDR2 sequences are MNHEY and SMNVEV (reference sequence). Trimming left V 6 bases short and J 6 bases short, with 15 bases between. The CDR3 sequence is CASRYSTGGNEQFF. CDR3 sequence (DNA): TGTGCCAGCAGGTACTCCACAGGCGGCAATGAGCAGTTCTTC.

The V and J genes are TRBV4-2 and TRBJ2-2; TRBD2 matches 16 bases. Per germline, CDR1 LGHNA and CDR2 YNFKEQ. This CDR3 spans 20 amino acids. The trim removed 0 bases at V and 7 bases at J, leaving 11 bases unmatched. Here the CDR3 reads CASSQDPGTSGGAGIGELFF. In DNA, the CDR3 is TGTGCCAGCAGCCAAGATCCGGGGACTAGCGGGGGGGCCGGTATCGGGGAGCTGTTTTTT.

This clone was counted once. The chain uses TRBV11-3 and TRBJ2-1; 9 bases align to TRBD2. Looked up from germline, CDR1 is SGHNT and CDR2 is YENEEA. The trim removed 5 bases at V and 8 bases at J, leaving 13 bases unmatched. CDR3 size: 16 residues. The CDR3 sequence: CASSPSRGGGGDEQFF. The CDR3 DNA is TGTGCCAGCAGCCCATCAAGGGGGGGCGGGGGGGATGAGCAGTTCTTC. The full variable domain, with the rest looked up from reference TRBV11-3 and TRBJ2-1, is EAGVVQSPRYKIIEKKQPVAFWCNPISGHNTLYWYLQNLGQGPELLIRYENEEAVDDSQLPKDRFSAERLKGVDSTLKIQPAELGDSAVYLCASSPSRGGGGDEQFFGPGTRLTVL.

The J gene is TRBJ1-1, the V gene TRBV6-4; D is unclear. Trimming removed 5 bases from V and 1 base from J, with 8 bases in between. The CDR3 loop spans 13 amino acids. Germline values: CDR1 MRHNA, CDR2 SNTAGT. The CDR3: CASSYEGNTEAFF. CDR3 DNA sequence: TGTGCCAGCAGTTACGAGGGGAACACTGAAGCTTTCTTT.

This chain uses TRBV27 with TRBJ1-6, with TRBD1 matching over 12 bases. Germline V gene lookup returns CDR1 MNHEY and CDR2 SMNVEV (reference sequence). Trimming at V came to 4 bases and at J to 0 bases, leaving 10 bases not matched to a gene. The CDR3 runs to 20 residues. This CDR3 reads CASSYRDRGHFYSYNSPLHF. CDR3 DNA: TGTGCCAGCAGTTACCGGGACAGGGGGCATTTTTACTCCTATAATTCACCCCTCCACTTT.

In the case of this clone: One end of the junction varies from germline; a read error may be responsible. V gene TRBV7-7 combines with J gene TRBJ1-3; D is unresolved. The CDR3 contains 18 residues. The germline gives CDR1 SSHAT, CDR2 FNYEAQ (reference sequence). CDR3 loop: CASSPGMGANFSGNTIYF. CDR3 DNA: TGTGCTAGCAGCCCCGGCATGGGAGCGAACTTCTCTGGAAACACCATATATTTT.

The chain is built from TRBV7-6 and TRBJ2-1; TRBD2 matches 10 bases. The germline V gene has CDR1 SGHVS and CDR2 FNYEAQ. Trimming took 0 bases from V and 6 from J; bases not matched to a gene: 5. CDR3 length equals 16 residues. CDR3 nucleotides: TGTGCCAGCAGCTTAGCTATAGCGGGGGGATTCAATGAGCAGTTCTTC. Protein: CASSLAIAGGFNEQFF.

V and J are TRBV5-1 and TRBJ2-5; possibly TRBD2 for D (7 bases). There are 15 residues in the CDR3. V shed 4 bases and J shed 3 bases, with 16 bases lying between them. Germline V gene lookup returns CDR1 SGHRS and CDR2 YFSETQ. In DNA, the CDR3 is TGCGCCAGCAGCGTGGACAGCGGGGAGGAAGAGACCCAGTACTTC. This translates into CASSVDSGEEETQYF. Combining the CDR3 with reference TRBV5-1 and TRBJ2-5 gives the whole variable domain KAGVTQTPRYLIKTRGQQVTLSCSPISGHRSVSWYQQTPGQGLQFLFEYFSETQRNKGNFPGRFSGRQFSNSRSEMNVSTLELGDSALYLCASSVDSGEEETQYFGPGTRLLVL.